In this sample, the clone carrying this T cell receptor beta chain turned up a few times. Its cognate antigen is unknown. This sample stems from a study of PD-1 blockade in mismatch repair-deficient tumors. Broader study findings: Rapid post-treatment expansion, then contraction, generally preceding radiologic response, marked tumor-resident clones.

The assay was immunoSEQ multiplex PCR, and TCRdb's table has in-frame clones only and misses some. This sample has some 100,000 clones, with 82% found just once. Every patient had mismatch repair deficiency by PCR or immunohistochemistry. Germline V gene sequence: CDR1 SGHRS, CDR2 YFSETQ. The CDR3 length is 16 residues. V was pared by 4 bases and J by 3 bases, with 11 bases of the junction left unmatched. The material sequenced was peripheral blood, taken roughly eight months after starting pembrolizumab. The source of this sequence is an adult with mismatch repair-deficient cancer. J is TRBJ2-7 and V is TRBV5-1, with 9 bases identical to TRBD1. The CDR3 DNA reads TGCGCCAGCAGCACGAGACAGGGGGGAATTAGCTACGAGCAGTACTTC. Translated, it gives CASSTRQGGISYEQYF.